A single sample gave rise to the 6 T cell receptor beta chains below, sequenced in a study of cytomegalovirus exposure and HLA in healthy donors. PCR used 60 Vbeta primers and 13 Jbeta primers. Generated by immunoSEQ multiplex PCR, the TCRdb table keeps only in-frame clones and is missing some. The data show some 180,000 clones, 76% seen once. Sequenced: PBMCs. The receptor source for this set is a man younger than 35 in good health and CMV-seronegative.

This CDR3 reads CASSAGGGGAYEQYF. The CDR3 DNA reads TGCGCCAGCAGCGCCGGGGGGGGAGGTGCCTACGAGCAGTACTTC. This chain connects TRBV5-1 to TRBJ2-5; the match to TRBD2 covers 8 bases. The J call may be faulty, since TRBJ2-7 better matches the DNA end. The CDR3 is 15 amino acids. CDR1 and CDR2 (germline): SGHRS, YFSETQ.

As DNA, the CDR3 is TGTGCCAGCGCCGGCGGGAAAAGGTCCTACGAGCAGTACTTC. Amino acids: CASAGGKRSYEQYF. The V and J genes are TRBV7-9 and TRBJ2-7, with a weak D call TRBD2 (6 bases). This CDR3 is 14 amino acids long. The germline CDR1 and CDR2 sequences are SEHNR and FQNEAQ (reference sequence). V lost 8 bases, J lost 1 base, and 15 bases lay in between.

This clone was detected only once. The rearrangement uses TRBV28 and TRBJ1-1, with TRBD1 as a possible D gene (5 bases). V was clipped by 2 bases and J by 7 bases, with 11 bases between them. The CDR3 covers 13 residues. From germline, CDR1 is MDHEN and CDR2 SYDVKM. The CDR3 reads CASSLRGAIEAFF. CDR3 DNA: TGTGCCAGCAGTTTACGCGGGGCCATTGAAGCTTTCTTT.

This chain links TRBV7-9 with TRBJ1-2; weak D call: TRBD1 (5 bases). The CDR3 totals 14 residues. Trimming shortened V by 4 bases and J by 0 bases, and 9 bases separated the two germline ends. Per germline, CDR1 SEHNR and CDR2 FQNEAQ (reference sequence). CDR3 sequence reads: CASSSLTANYGYTF. CDR3 in DNA: TGTGCCAGCAGCTCTTTGACAGCTAACTATGGCTACACCTTC.

The chain uses TRBV4-1 and TRBJ2-1; the match to TRBD1 covers 8 bases. The V gene end was trimmed by 2 bases and the J gene end by 6 bases; junction bases not matched to a gene: 12. CDR1 is MGHRA and CDR2 is YSYEKL in the germline V gene. The CDR3 runs to 17 residues. CDR3 DNA: TGCGCCAGCAGCCAATCCATCGGGCAGGGGGCTCGCAATGAGCAGTTCTTC. Translating gives CASSQSIGQGARNEQFF.

The genes are TRBV2 and TRBJ2-7; D might be TRBD1 (6 bases). The CDR3 is 13 amino acids. The ends were cut back, 6 bases at V and 4 bases at J, with 13 bases in the middle. Germline V gene lookup returns CDR1 SNHLY and CDR2 FYNNEI. CDR3 sequence (DNA): TGTGCCAGCAGACAGGGCCTAATGTACGAGCAGTACTTC. It encodes CASRQGLMYEQYF.